This TCR beta chain was captured in a study of control samples from healthy donors and cancer patients. Using immunoSEQ multiplex PCR, the repertoire was profiled, and TCRdb retains in-frame clones only, with some absent. The sample has some 150,000 clones, nearly 96% seen once. Note on this clone: This specimen includes other DNA sequences encoding the same CDR3.

Germline V gene lookup returns CDR1 SGHRS and CDR2 YFSETQ. The CDR3 covers 16 residues. The trim removed 4 bases at V and 0 bases at J, leaving 3 bases unmatched. Sequencing input: blood. The sequence was collected from a woman in her 30s in good health. The chain combines TRBV5-1 with TRBJ2-1; 11 nucleotides align to TRBD2. The CDR3 sequence: CASSPLAGGSYNEQFF. As DNA, the CDR3 is TGCGCCAGCAGCCCCCTAGCGGGAGGCTCCTACAATGAGCAGTTCTTC.